Listed here is a single T cell receptor beta chain. Repertoires were generated with immunoSEQ multiplex PCR, while TCRdb's copy carries only in-frame clones and drops some. The sample has approximately 150,000 clones; around nine tenths are singletons. The entry originates in a study of control samples from healthy donors and cancer patients. The CDR3 contains 14 residues. Per the germline V gene, CDR1 is LNHDA and CDR2 is SQIVND (reference sequence). The junction had 5 bases not matched to a gene; V was cut back by 7 bases and J by 3 bases. This chain connects TRBV19 to TRBJ2-2, with 7 bases aligning to TRBD1. Sequences were obtained from blood. This receptor was obtained from a man between 18 and 29 years old in good health. The DNA of the CDR3 is TGTGCCAGTAACGACAGGGCGGACACCGGGGAGCTGTTTTTT. The encoded protein is CASNDRADTGELFF.